The 7 T cell receptor beta chains below were found in one sample sequenced in a study of PD-1 blockade in classical Hodgkin lymphoma. Indicated time point: cycle 4 day 1 (C4D1), after more than five weeks of nivolumab. All patients relapsed after autologous stem cell transplantation, and brentuximab vedotin exposure varied. Profiling relied on immunoSEQ multiplex PCR, and the TCRdb table lists in-frame clones only, not all of them. The table has over 60,000 clones, less than 95% seen once. The starting material was peripheral blood mononuclear cells (PBMCs), obtained before the fourth cycle of nivolumab. The receptors stem from a human donor with classical Hodgkin lymphoma.

The gene calls are TRBV15 and TRBJ1-5, with a possible D match to TRBD1 (5 bases). The CDR3 totals 13 residues. CDR1 and CDR2 (germline): LNHNV, YYDKDF (reference sequence). Trimming shortened V by 9 bases and J by 4 bases, and 13 bases separated the two germline ends. The chain's CDR3 is CATRGTDNQPQHF. CDR3 sequence (DNA): TGTGCCACTCGAGGGACTGATAATCAGCCCCAGCATTTT.

V and J are TRBV19 and TRBJ2-1; weak D call: TRBD2 (5 bases). Trimming stripped 1 base from V and 0 bases from J, with 7 bases between. Germline CDR1 LNHDA, CDR2 SQIVND (reference sequence). The CDR3 sequence is 15 residues long. The CDR3 coding sequence is TGTGCCAGTAGTATAGCGGGGAGCTCCTACAATGAGCAGTTCTTC. Its translation is CASSIAGSSYNEQFF.

V gene TRBV20-1 combines with J gene TRBJ1-4, with D unclear. V gave up 6 bases and J gave up 8 bases, with 10 bases separating them. Germline CDR1 and CDR2: DFQATT and SNEGSKA (reference sequence). The CDR3 length is 11 residues. This CDR3 is CSADGREKLFF. CDR3 DNA: TGCAGTGCGGACGGTCGAGAAAAACTGTTTTTT.

The gene calls are TRBV15 and TRBJ2-2; TRBD1 might be the D (6 bases). Trimming stripped 0 bases from V and 6 bases from J, with 11 bases between. CDR1 is LNHNV, CDR2 YYDKDF, per germline (reference sequence). CDR3 length: 15 residues. Here the CDR3 reads CATSRDGQGSGELFF. The CDR3 DNA is TGTGCCACCAGCAGAGATGGGCAGGGGTCCGGGGAGCTGTTTTTT.

J is TRBJ1-1 and V is TRBV2; D uncertain. V gave up 6 bases and J gave up 3 bases, with 8 bases separating them. The V gene's germline CDR1 is SNHLY and CDR2 FYNNEI. This CDR3 is built from 12 residues. The CDR3 loop is CASSEWYTEAFF. DNA of the CDR3: TGTGCCAGCAGCGAGTGGTACACTGAAGCTTTCTTT.

This clone appeared once. The chain couples TRBV5-5 to TRBJ1-1; unclear D gene. The CDR3 runs to 13 residues. Germline V gene sequence: CDR1 SGHKS, CDR2 YYEKEE (reference sequence). V was shortened by 3 bases and J by 4 bases, with 10 bases between the two germline ends. CDR3: CASSSRSSTEAFF. The CDR3 coding sequence is TGTGCCAGCAGCTCCCGGTCATCCACTGAAGCTTTCTTT.

V usage is TRBV27 and J usage is TRBJ1-5; D not resolved. The CDR3 runs 13 residues. Germline V gene sequence: CDR1 MNHEY, CDR2 SMNVEV (reference sequence). V was pared by 5 bases and J by 9 bases, with 14 bases between. For the CDR3, the DNA is TGTGCCAGCAGTGATGTAGTGGGTGGGCCCCAGCATTTT. Its translation is CASSDVVGGPQHF.